The rows below give T cell receptor beta chains drawn from one sample of a study of shared clonotypes between healthy human individuals. Sequenced by immunoSEQ multiplex PCR; TCRdb stores in-frame clones only, minus some. Here the sample spans approximately 1.1 million clones, about four fifths being singletons. Sequenced input: memory CD4+ T cells from PBMCs. These receptors were taken from a man between 18 and 35 years old in good health. Some clones in this sample may be carry-over from other donors' samples. The CDR3 runs from the conserved cysteine through the conserved F or W. Each record gives: D gene, clone size, J gene, V gene, CDR3 protein, CDR3 DNA. The D gene is left open where the match is weak. Only some rows state a clone size, as once, few, many or a class for expanded clones.

>TRBD2|-|TRBJ2-7|TRBV19
CASSSGASGHPYEQYF
TGTGCCAGTAGTAGTGGGGCTAGCGGACACCCCTACGAGCAGTACTTC
>-|-|TRBJ1-1|TRBV11-3
CASSLSRATEAFF
TGTGCCAGCAGCTTGAGCAGGGCCACTGAAGCTTTCTTT
>-|-|TRBJ2-7|TRBV12-2
CASRYPTSGSVHEQYF
TGTGCAAGTCGCTATCCGACTAGCGGGAGTGTCCACGAGCAGTACTTC
>-|few|TRBJ1-1|TRBV18
CASSPSRDTEAFF
TGTGCCAGCTCCCCATCGAGGGACACTGAAGCTTTCTTT
>-|-|TRBJ1-1|TRBV10-1
CASSAQGGNTEAFF
TGCGCCAGCAGTGCCCAGGGCGGGAACACTGAAGCTTTCTTT
>-|-|TRBJ2-7|TRBV6-6
CASSYRSGAQIYGQYF
TGTGCCAGCAGTTATAGGTCAGGAGCCCAGATCTATGGGCAGTACTTC
>TRBD1|-|TRBJ2-3|TRBV6-1
CASSERDRGYTDTQYF
TGTGCCAGCAGTGAGCGGGACAGGGGTTATACAGATACGCAGTATTTT
>TRBD2|-|TRBJ2-1|TRBV5-1
CASSYLAGAGNEQFF
TGCGCCAGCAGTTACCTAGCGGGAGCGGGTAATGAGCAGTTCTTC
>-|-|TRBJ1-1|TRBV4-3
CASSQETSRTLNTEAFF
TGCGCCAGCAGCCAAGAGACTTCGCGGACACTAAACACTGAAGCTTTCTTT
>-|-|TRBJ1-2|TRBV5-1
CASSPKYGEGYGYTF
TGCGCCAGCAGCCCAAAGTACGGGGAAGGCTATGGCTACACCTTC
>-|-|TRBJ2-2|TRBV2
CASSEEGLTNTGELFF
TGTGCCAGCAGTGAAGAGGGACTCACGAACACCGGGGAGCTGTTTTTT
>-|once|TRBJ1-1|TRBV15
CATSRDPRSPRGTEAFF
TGTGCCACCAGCAGAGATCCCCGGAGTCCCAGAGGGACTGAAGCTTTCTTT
>-|-|TRBJ2-1|TRBV5-1
CASSLEVSALGVEQFF
TGCGCCAGCAGCTTGGAGGTTAGCGCCCTTGGGGTTGAGCAGTTCTTC
>TRBD1|-|TRBJ2-7|TRBV29-1
CSVAARWGQGAYEQYF
TGCAGCGTTGCTGCTAGGTGGGGACAGGGGGCCTACGAGCAGTACTTC
>-|-|TRBJ2-5|TRBV29-1
CSVSTGAGWEETQYF
TGCAGCGTTTCCACGGGGGCAGGGTGGGAAGAGACCCAGTACTTC
>TRBD1|-|TRBJ1-4|TRBV11-2
CASSFAGGEKLFF
TGTGCCAGCAGCTTCGCAGGGGGTGAAAAACTGTTTTTT
>TRBD1|few|TRBJ1-5|TRBV2
CASSLRQGGEYSNQPQHF
TGTGCCAGCAGTTTGCGACAGGGGGGGGAGTATAGCAATCAGCCCCAGCATTTT
>TRBD1|-|TRBJ2-7|TRBV6-5
CATGTGRREQYF
TGTGCCACCGGGACAGGGCGGCGCGAGCAGTACTTC
>-|-|TRBJ2-1|TRBV9
CASSVLGTSSGEQFF
TGTGCCAGCAGCGTTCTGGGCACCTCAAGCGGGGAGCAGTTCTTC
>-|once|TRBJ2-2|TRBV5-4
CASSLPGSTGELFF
TGTGCCAGCAGCTTGCCGGGGAGCACCGGGGAGCTGTTTTTT
>-|-|TRBJ1-1|TRBV6-6
CASSYSFDSQAEAFF
TGTGCCAGCAGTTACTCTTTCGACAGTCAGGCTGAAGCTTTCTTT
>-|-|TRBJ1-5|TRBV6-6
CASKSPNQPQHF
TGTGCCAGCAAGTCCCCCAATCAGCCCCAGCATTTT
>-|-|TRBJ1-4|TRBV5-6
CASSSAPATGLHEKLFF
TGTGCCAGCAGCTCCGCACCCGCTACAGGCCTCCATGAAAAACTGTTTTTT
>-|once|TRBJ2-2|TRBV7-3
CASSANGGELFF
TGTGCCAGCAGCGCCAATGGTGGGGAGCTGTTTTTT
>-|-|TRBJ1-2|TRBV11-2
CASSLGNGDPYGYTF
TGTGCCAGCAGCTTAGGAAACGGGGATCCCTATGGCTACACCTTC
>TRBD2|-|TRBJ2-1|TRBV7-3
CASSLVGASGSFLRRQFF
TGTGCCAGCAGCTTAGTCGGGGCTAGCGGGAGTTTTTTGCGGAGGCAGTTCTTC
>-|-|TRBJ2-5|TRBV25-1
CASSVFGDQETQYF
TGTGCCAGCAGTGTATTCGGGGACCAAGAGACCCAGTACTTC
>-|few|TRBJ1-5|TRBV30
CAWSPGTHGNQPQHF
TGTGCCTGGAGTCCCGGAACTCACGGAAATCAGCCCCAGCATTTT
>-|-|TRBJ1-5|TRBV25-1
CASSPLSGVDQPQHF
TGTGCCAGCAGTCCCCTGTCGGGCGTAGACCAGCCCCAGCATTTT